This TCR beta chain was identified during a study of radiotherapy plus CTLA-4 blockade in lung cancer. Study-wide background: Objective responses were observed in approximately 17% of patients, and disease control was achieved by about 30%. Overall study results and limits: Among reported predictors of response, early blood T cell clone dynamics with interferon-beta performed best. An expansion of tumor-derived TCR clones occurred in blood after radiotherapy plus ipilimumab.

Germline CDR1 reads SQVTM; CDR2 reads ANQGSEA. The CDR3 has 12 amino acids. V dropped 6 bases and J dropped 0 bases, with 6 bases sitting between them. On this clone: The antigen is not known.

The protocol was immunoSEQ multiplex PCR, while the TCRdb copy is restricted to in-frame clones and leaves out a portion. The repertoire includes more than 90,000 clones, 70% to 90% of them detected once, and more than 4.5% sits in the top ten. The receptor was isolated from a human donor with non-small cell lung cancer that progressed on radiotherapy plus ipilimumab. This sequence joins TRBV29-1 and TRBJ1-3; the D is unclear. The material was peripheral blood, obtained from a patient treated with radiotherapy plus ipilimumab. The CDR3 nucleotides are TGCAGCGTAATCCCCTCTGGAAACACCATATATTTT. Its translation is CSVIPSGNTIYF.